This TCR beta chain was identified in a study of patients and donors after allogeneic stem cell transplantation. TCRdb passed the RT-PCR reads through MiXCR, listing each CDR3 protein once. Among about 6,500 distinct CDR3 sequences listed, roughly an eighth were seen once. V lost 2 bases to trimming and J lost 8 bases, with 13 bases between them. There are 14 residues in the CDR3. Germline loops: CDR1 MNHEY, CDR2 SVGAGI. The sequenced sample was blood, either unsorted or a sorted T cell fraction (not recorded which). This chain connects TRBV6-5 to TRBJ2-1, with D possibly called TRBD1 or TRBD2 (5 bases each). This TCR was sampled from a human donor who was either an allogeneic HSCT recipient or a stem cell or donor lymphocyte infusion donor (not recorded which). It is not recorded whose cells these are; they may come from a transplant donor. CDR3 protein: CASSYGGLGDEQFF. CDR3 DNA sequence: TGTGCCAGCAGTTACGGCGGGTTAGGGGATGAGCAGTTCTTC.